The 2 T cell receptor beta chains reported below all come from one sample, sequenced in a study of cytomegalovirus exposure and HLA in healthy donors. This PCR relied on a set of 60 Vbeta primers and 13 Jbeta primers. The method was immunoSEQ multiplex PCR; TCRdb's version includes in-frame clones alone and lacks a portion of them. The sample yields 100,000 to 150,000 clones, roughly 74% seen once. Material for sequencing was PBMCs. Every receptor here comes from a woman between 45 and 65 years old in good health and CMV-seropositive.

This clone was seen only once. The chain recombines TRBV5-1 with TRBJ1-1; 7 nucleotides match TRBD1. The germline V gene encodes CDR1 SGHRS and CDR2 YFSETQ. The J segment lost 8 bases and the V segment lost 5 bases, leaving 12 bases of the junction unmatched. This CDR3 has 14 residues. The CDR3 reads CASRRDSGISEAFF. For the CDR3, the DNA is TGCGCCAGCAGAAGGGACAGCGGCATTTCGGAAGCTTTCTTT.

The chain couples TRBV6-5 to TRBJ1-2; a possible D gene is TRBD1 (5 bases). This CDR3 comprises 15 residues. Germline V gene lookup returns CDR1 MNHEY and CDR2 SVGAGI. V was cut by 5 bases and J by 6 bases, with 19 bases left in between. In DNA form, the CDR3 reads TGTGCCAGCAGTCTCAACCCCTCAGGGATCCATGGCTACACCTTC. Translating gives CASSLNPSGIHGYTF.